These 8 T cell receptor beta chains were all obtained from the same sample, sequenced in a study of cytomegalovirus exposure and HLA in healthy donors. PCR used 60 Vbeta primers and 13 Jbeta primers. Only in-frame clones appear in the TCRdb table, and some are missing; sequencing was by immunoSEQ multiplex PCR. The sample carries roughly 100,000 clones, about three quarters recorded once. The source material was PBMCs. These receptors were collected from a man aged 35 to 55 in good health and CMV-seropositive.

CDR3 amino acids: CASSQDGGGAYNEQFF. The CDR3 region has the DNA TGTGCCAGCAGCCAAGATGGCGGGGGGGCCTACAATGAGCAGTTCTTC. The chain recombines TRBV4-2 with TRBJ2-1, with TRBD2 matching 9 bases. CDR3 size: 16 residues. Germline CDR1 is LGHNA and CDR2 is YNFKEQ. V trimming: 0 bases; J trimming: 2 bases; junction bases outside the gene matches: 2.

CDR3 DNA sequence: TGTGCCAGCCACTACGGGGCGGAGGGGACCTACGAGCAGTACTTC. The encoded protein is CASHYGAEGTYEQYF. V is TRBV6-5 and J is TRBJ2-7, with D possibly TRBD2 on 6 matching bases. Germline values: CDR1 MNHEY, CDR2 SVGAGI. The CDR3 consists of 15 residues. V lost 8 bases and J lost 2, with 19 bases in between.

The chain uses TRBV5-1 and TRBJ2-1; the match to TRBD2 covers 9 bases. Trimming at V came to 1 base and at J to 6 bases, leaving 5 bases not matched to a gene. This CDR3 comprises 15 residues. Germline V gene sequence: CDR1 SGHRS, CDR2 YFSETQ. CDR3 DNA sequence: TGCGCCAGCAGCTTGATAGCGGGGGACTTCAATGAGCAGTTCTTC. Amino acid sequence: CASSLIAGDFNEQFF.

The rearrangement uses TRBV27 and TRBJ2-3, with D maybe TRBD2 (6 bases). V lost 3 bases and J lost 1, with 11 bases in between. Germline CDR1 and CDR2: MNHEY and SMNVEV (reference sequence). The CDR3 contains 15 residues. CDR3 region: CASSLGIAGTDTQYF. The CDR3 DNA follows: TGTGCCAGCAGTTTGGGGATAGCGGGCACAGATACGCAGTATTTT.

The chain employs TRBV7-9 and TRBJ2-7; 16 bases line up with TRBD2. The V gene's germline CDR1 is SEHNR and CDR2 FQNEAQ (reference sequence). The CDR3 has 18 amino acids. Trimming removed 4 bases from V and 3 bases from J; junction bases left unmatched: 9. The CDR3 loop is CASSSIPGLAGGNYEQYF. Written as DNA, the CDR3 is TGTGCCAGCAGCTCAATCCCGGGACTAGCGGGAGGGAACTACGAGCAGTACTTC.

The V gene is TRBV27, the J gene TRBJ2-7; 7 bases fit TRBD1. In germline, CDR1 is MNHEY, CDR2 SMNVEV (reference sequence). The CDR3 runs 15 residues. The ends lost 3 bases at V and 4 bases at J; junction bases unmatched: 9. The CDR3 bases are TGTGCCAGCAGTTTCTCTGGACAGGCCTGGTACGAGCAGTACTTC. It encodes CASSFSGQAWYEQYF.

To note about this clone: This specimen includes other DNA sequences encoding the same CDR3. The chain carries TRBV5-6 and TRBJ2-7; D possibly corresponds to TRBD2 (6 bases). V was cut by 4 bases and J by 2 bases, with 10 bases left in between. Looked up from germline, CDR1 is SGHDT and CDR2 is YYEEEE. This CDR3 spans 13 amino acids. CDR3 in amino acids: CASSGGAPYEQYF. The CDR3 coding sequence is TGTGCCAGCAGCGGCGGGGCCCCCTACGAGCAGTACTTC.

V is TRBV18 and J is TRBJ2-7, with 12 bases lining up with TRBD2. The CDR3 is made up of 18 amino acids. CDR1 is KGHSH and CDR2 is LQKENI in the germline V gene. V lost 0 bases, J lost 6 bases, and 12 bases stayed unmatched. The CDR3: CASSPPNKLAGGTGEQYF. The CDR3 DNA reads as TGTGCCAGCTCACCACCGAATAAACTAGCGGGAGGTACGGGCGAGCAGTACTTC.